The 18 T cell receptor beta chains presented below share a single source sample, sequenced in a study of blood T cell repertoires in COVID-19. Sequencing used immunoSEQ multiplex PCR; TCRdb keeps in-frame clones, though not all of them. The sample lists fewer than 150,000 clones, roughly 84% seen once, with around 12% in the top ten. Sample: peripheral blood. Receptors originate from a woman aged 30 to 39 who had recovered from COVID-19.

The chain combines TRBV14 with TRBJ1-1; maybe TRBD1 (6 bases). From germline, CDR1 is SGHDN and CDR2 FVKESK. The length of the CDR3 is 15 residues. V gave up 2 bases and J gave up 1 base, with 11 bases separating them. The DNA for the CDR3 is TGTGCCAGCAGCCAACTAACAGGGCAGAACACTGAAGCTTTCTTT. This encodes CASSQLTGQNTEAFF.

The J gene is TRBJ2-1, the V gene TRBV18, with 11 positions matching TRBD2. The CDR3 length is 14 residues. With 5 bases clipped from V and 5 bases from J, the junction kept 2 bases outside the gene matches. Germline lookup yields CDR1 KGHSH and CDR2 LQKENI. This CDR3 reads CASSMGLADNEQFF. The CDR3, as DNA: TGTGCCAGCTCAATGGGACTAGCGGACAATGAGCAGTTCTTC. Supplemented by reference TRBV18 and TRBJ2-1, the full variable domain reads NAGVMQNPRHLVRRRGQEARLRCSPMKGHSHVYWYRQLPEEGLKFMVYLQKENIIDESGMPKERFSAEFPKEGPSILRIQQVVRGDSAAYFCASSMGLADNEQFFGPGTRLTVL.

This chain joins TRBV3-1 (or the pseudogene TRBV3-2) and TRBJ1-6; TRBD1 agrees at 11 bases. Trimming at V came to 0 bases and at J to 9 bases, leaving 13 bases not matched to a gene. Per the germline V gene, CDR1 is LGHDT and CDR2 is YNNKEL (reference sequence). This CDR3 is built from 19 residues. The CDR3 region is CASSQDSSPRGQGASPLHF. CDR3 bases: TGTGCCAGCAGCCAAGATTCCTCCCCCCGCGGACAGGGGGCTTCACCCCTCCACTTT.

In DNA form, the CDR3 reads TGTGCCAGCAGCGTAGGGGCTAGCGGAGCCAGCTCCTACGAGCAGTACTTC. It specifies CASSVGASGASSYEQYF. The chain recombines TRBV9 with TRBJ2-7; 7 bases map to TRBD2. The CDR3 covers 17 residues. V shed 0 bases, J shed 0 bases, and the junction held 9 bases outside the gene matches. CDR1 is SGDLS, CDR2 YYNGEE, per germline.

This chain links TRBV4-1 with TRBJ2-1; 11 bases align to TRBD2. CDR3 length: 16 amino acids. Germline CDR1 and CDR2: MGHRA and YSYEKL. V lost 5 bases and J lost 3; bases outside the gene matches: 6. The CDR3 region is CASSNPGLADYNEQFF. DNA of the CDR3: TGCGCCAGCAGCAACCCGGGACTAGCGGACTACAATGAGCAGTTCTTC.

V and J are TRBV10-3 and TRBJ2-7; TRBD1 is a possible D gene (7 bases). The CDR3 is 12 residues long. CDR1 and CDR2 from the germline V gene are ENHRY and SYGVKD. Deletions cut 11 bases from V and 5 bases from J, with 16 bases between. The CDR3 here is CAAQQGGNEQYF. CDR3 nucleotide sequence: TGTGCCGCCCAGCAGGGGGGCAACGAGCAGTACTTC.

About this clone: The junction and the germline gene differ at one end; a read error may be behind it. This chain connects TRBV9 to TRBJ2-1; 12 bases agree with TRBD2. Per the germline V gene, CDR1 is SGDLS and CDR2 is YYNGEE. CDR3 size: 19 residues. CDR3 in amino acids: CASSGGTGMTSGSYNGQFF. The DNA for the CDR3 is TGTGCCAGCAGCGGCGGGACAGGGATGACTAGCGGGAGTTATAATGGGCAGTTCTTC.

This chain uses TRBV11-2 with TRBJ1-1; D remains ambiguous. Germline values: CDR1 SGHAT, CDR2 FQNNGV. The CDR3 has 13 residues. V was shortened by 1 base and J by 1 base, with 4 bases between the two germline ends. The CDR3 loop reads CASSLAGNTEAFF. CDR3 DNA sequence: TGTGCCAGCAGCTTAGCGGGGAACACTGAAGCTTTCTTT. Drawing the rest from reference TRBV11-2 and TRBJ1-1, the complete variable domain is EAGVAQSPRYKIIEKRQSVAFWCNPISGHATLYWYQQILGQGPKLLIQFQNNGVVDDSQLPKDRFSAERLKGVDSTLKIQPAKLEDSAVYLCASSLAGNTEAFFGQGTRLTVV.

This chain links TRBV7-9 with TRBJ1-4, with 10 bases matching TRBD1. Looked up from germline, CDR1 is SEHNR and CDR2 is FQNEAQ (reference sequence). This CDR3 has 18 residues. The junction had 12 bases not matched to a gene; V was cut back by 0 bases and J by 8 bases. Written as DNA, the CDR3 is TGTGCCAGCAGCTTAGCGATAGGGGACAGGGGCTTTGGAGAAAAACTGTTTTTT. This sequence encodes CASSLAIGDRGFGEKLFF. The variable domain in full, with the rest retrieved from reference TRBV7-9 and TRBJ1-4, is DTGVSQNPRHKITKRGQNVTFRCDPISEHNRLYWYRQTLGQGPEFLTYFQNEAQLEKSRLLSDRFSAERPKGSFSTLEIQRTEQGDSAMYLCASSLAIGDRGFGEKLFFGSGTQLSVL.

CDR3 residues: CASSLGDRLTGELFF. In DNA form, the CDR3 reads TGTGCCAGCAGCTTAGGGGACAGGCTGACCGGGGAGCTGTTTTTT. This chain uses TRBV7-9 with TRBJ2-2; 8 bases align to TRBD1. CDR1 is SEHNR and CDR2 is FQNEAQ in the germline V gene (reference sequence). V dropped 1 base and J dropped 5; count of bases not matched to a gene: 3. CDR3 length: 15 residues. The full variable domain, its missing parts supplied by reference TRBV7-9 and TRBJ2-2, is DTGVSQNPRHKITKRGQNVTFRCDPISEHNRLYWYRQTLGQGPEFLTYFQNEAQLEKSRLLSDRFSAERPKGSFSTLEIQRTEQGDSAMYLCASSLGDRLTGELFFGEGSRLTVL.

This sequence joins TRBV4-1 and TRBJ1-1; a weak D match, TRBD1 (5 bases). With 4 bases removed from V and 0 bases from J, the gap between germline ends came to 12 bases. Germline lookup yields CDR1 MGHRA and CDR2 YSYEKL. The CDR3 runs 15 residues. CDR3 sequence reads: CASSPGGRVNTEAFF. The DNA of the CDR3 is TGCGCCAGCAGCCCCGGGGGGAGGGTGAACACTGAAGCTTTCTTT.

The chain carries TRBV5-8 and TRBJ2-5, with a weak D call TRBD2 (5 bases). V lost 3 bases and J lost 2, with 17 bases in between. The CDR3 is 16 amino acids. The germline gives CDR1 SGHTS, CDR2 YDEGEE. As DNA, the CDR3 is TGTGCCAGCAGCTCAGGCTCAACTAGAGGACAAGAGACCCAGTACTTC. Residues: CASSSGSTRGQETQYF.

The DNA of the CDR3 is TGCAGCGTTGAAACGGCCTACAATGAGCAGTTCTTC. Its translation: CSVETAYNEQFF. The V gene is TRBV29-1, the J gene TRBJ2-1; D not resolved. The V gene lost 2 bases and the J gene lost 2 bases, with 4 bases spanning the gap. This CDR3 is 12 amino acids long. Germline CDR1 and CDR2: SQVTM and ANQGSEA.

The V gene is TRBV19, the J gene TRBJ1-5; 8 nucleotides match TRBD1. Germline CDR1 is LNHDA and CDR2 is SQIVND (reference sequence). V shed 5 bases, J shed 5 bases, and the junction held 11 bases outside the gene matches. The CDR3 covers 16 residues. In DNA form, the CDR3 reads TGTGCCAGTAGTGCGAATCCGGGACAGGCACATCAGCCCCAGCATTTT. It translates to CASSANPGQAHQPQHF. The whole variable domain, remainder taken from reference TRBV19 and TRBJ1-5, is DGGITQSPKYLFRKEGQNVTLSCEQNLNHDAMYWYRQDPGQGLRLIYYSQIVNDFQKGDIAEGYSVSREKKESFPLTVTSAQKNPTAFYLCASSANPGQAHQPQHFGDGTRLSIL.

The chain couples TRBV6-2 or TRBV6-3 to TRBJ2-1; 10 bases agree with TRBD2. From germline, CDR1 is MNHEY and CDR2 SVGEGT. After removal of 2 bases from V and 4 bases from J, the junction contained 5 bases not matched to a gene. This CDR3 is 16 amino acids long. The CDR3: CASSYGTSGEYNEQFF. The CDR3 coding sequence is TGTGCCAGCAGTTACGGCACTAGCGGGGAGTACAATGAGCAGTTCTTC.

V gene TRBV6-5 combines with J gene TRBJ2-3; tentative D call: TRBD2 (5 bases). CDR3 length equals 16 residues. Germline CDR1 is MNHEY and CDR2 is SVGAGI. V was pared by 0 bases and J by 6 bases, with 16 bases between. The CDR3 DNA is TGTGCCAGCAGTTACTCCACGGGTTCGGGGTCCGATACGCAGTATTTT. This gives the protein CASSYSTGSGSDTQYF.

The V gene is TRBV18, the J gene TRBJ2-1; 8 positions agree with TRBD2. Germline CDR1 KGHSH, CDR2 LQKENI. This CDR3 spans 12 amino acids. V trimming: 6 bases; J trimming: 7 bases; junction bases outside the gene matches: 2. The CDR3 loop is CASSAGGNEQFF. CDR3 sequence (DNA): TGTGCCAGCTCGGCGGGGGGAAATGAGCAGTTCTTC.

This clone was detected once. The CDR3 sequence is CASSLFGDPNTEAFF. The CDR3 DNA is TGCGCCAGCAGCTTGTTTGGAGACCCGAACACTGAAGCTTTCTTT. The J gene is TRBJ1-1, the V gene TRBV5-1, with D uncertain. Between the trimmed V and J ends, which lost 1 base and 1 base, there was a span of 11 bases. The CDR3 runs 15 residues. From germline, CDR1 is SGHRS and CDR2 YFSETQ.